One and the same sample provided the 11 T cell receptor beta chains below, sequenced in a study of control samples from healthy donors and cancer patients. Only in-frame clones appear in the TCRdb table, and some are missing; sequencing was by immunoSEQ multiplex PCR. Of 40,000 to 55,000 clones in the sample, roughly nine tenths are singletons; the top ten hold 1.6%. Sequenced: PBMCs. All receptors derive from a man aged 35-49 years with colorectal cancer.

The rearrangement joins TRBV2 to TRBJ1-1; possible D gene TRBD1, 5 bases. The CDR3 has 16 amino acids. Germline lookup yields CDR1 SNHLY and CDR2 FYNNEI. Between the trimmed V and J ends, which lost 7 bases and 0 bases, there was a span of 18 bases. CDR3 in DNA: TGTGCCAGCAAGAGAGGGCGCGGGACGATGAACACTGAAGCTTTCTTT. Protein: CASKRGRGTMNTEAFF.

This clone appeared a single time. This rearrangement joins TRBV5-4 to TRBJ1-2; D is perhaps TRBD1 (6 bases). The CDR3 runs 13 residues. Germline CDR1 reads SGHNT; CDR2 reads YYREEE (reference sequence). Deletions cut 3 bases from V and 2 bases from J, with 8 bases between. Here the CDR3 reads CASSWRGNYGYTF. The CDR3, as DNA: TGTGCCAGCAGCTGGAGGGGGAACTATGGCTACACCTTC.

The CDR3, as DNA: TGTGCCAGCAGCCCTACTACACCGTCCTACAATGAGCAGTTCTTC. It encodes CASSPTTPSYNEQFF. J is TRBJ2-1 and V is TRBV7-9; D unresolved. The V end lost 5 bases, the J end lost 1 base, and 12 bases lay between the germline ends. In germline, CDR1 is SEHNR, CDR2 FQNEAQ (reference sequence). The CDR3 contains 15 residues.

This chain joins TRBV2 and TRBJ1-1; no clear D gene. The CDR3 is 13 amino acids. Deletions cut 6 bases from V and 7 bases from J, with 15 bases between. CDR1 is SNHLY and CDR2 is FYNNEI in the germline V gene. CDR3 protein: CASSLTASDEAFF. The CDR3 bases are TGTGCCAGCAGCCTTACAGCGTCAGATGAAGCTTTCTTT.

The chain uses TRBV9 and TRBJ1-3, with no clear D. Between the trimmed V and J ends, which lost 0 bases and 1 base, there was a span of 8 bases. CDR3 length: 15 amino acids. Looked up from germline, CDR1 is SGDLS and CDR2 is YYNGEE. The CDR3 here is CASSVGRSSGNTIYF. The DNA for the CDR3 is TGTGCCAGCAGCGTAGGAAGGAGTTCTGGAAACACCATATATTTT.

The chain recombines TRBV7-2 with TRBJ2-7; 9 nucleotides agree with TRBD2. Germline CDR1 SGHTA, CDR2 FQGNSA. V trimming: 3 bases; J trimming: 3 bases; junction bases outside the gene matches: 6. This CDR3 comprises 15 residues. CDR3 in DNA: TGTGCCAGCAGCTTGGTAGCGGGAGAGATCTACGAGCAGTACTTC. It codes for CASSLVAGEIYEQYF.

The chain links TRBV5-1 to TRBJ2-1; 11 bases fit TRBD2. The J segment lost 0 bases and the V segment lost 2 bases, leaving 1 base of the junction unmatched. The CDR3 runs to 16 residues. Germline V gives CDR1 SGHRS, CDR2 YFSETQ. In nucleotides, the CDR3 is TGCGCCAGCAGCTTACTAGCGGGAGTCTCCTACAATGAGCAGTTCTTC. It specifies CASSLLAGVSYNEQFF.

The J gene is TRBJ2-3, the V gene TRBV5-4; the match to TRBD2 covers 10 bases. CDR3 length: 16 amino acids. Germline values: CDR1 SGHNT, CDR2 YYREEE (reference sequence). The J segment lost 2 bases and the V segment lost 0 bases, leaving 3 bases of the junction unmatched. The CDR3 nucleotides read TGTGCCAGCAGCTTGGGGACTAGCGGTTTCACAGATACGCAGTATTTT. This sequence encodes CASSLGTSGFTDTQYF. The entire variable domain, with the rest obtained from reference TRBV5-4 and TRBJ2-3, is as follows: ETGVTQSPTHLIKTRGQQVTLRCSSQSGHNTVSWYQQALGQGPQFIFQYYREEENGRGNFPPRFSGLQFPNYSSELNVNALELDDSALYLCASSLGTSGFTDTQYFGPGTRLTVL.

The gene calls are TRBV15 and TRBJ1-1; D uncertain. Germline V gene sequence: CDR1 LNHNV, CDR2 YYDKDF (reference sequence). This CDR3 is 13 amino acids long. V was clipped by 3 bases and J by 1 base, with 6 bases between them. The CDR3 here is CATSSSENTEAFF. The DNA of the CDR3 is TGTGCCACCAGCAGCTCAGAGAACACTGAAGCTTTCTTT.

V and J are TRBV11-2 and TRBJ1-2; D is undetermined. CDR1 SGHAT and CDR2 FQNNGV come from the germline V gene. This CDR3 has 13 amino acids. Trimming took off 5 bases at V and 2 bases at J, with 9 bases between the two ends. The CDR3 coding sequence is TGTGCCAGCAGCCCAACAGAGAACTATGGCTACACCTTC. The encoded protein is CASSPTENYGYTF.

The chain combines TRBV10-3 with TRBJ2-7, with 13 bases lining up with TRBD2. V gave up 5 bases and J gave up 7 bases; unmatched junction bases: 8. CDR1 is ENHRY and CDR2 is SYGVKD in the germline V gene. The length of the CDR3 is 15 residues. The CDR3 DNA reads as TGTGCCATCAGTCGACTAGCGGGAGGATCTGGGGAGCAGTACTTC. Amino acid sequence: CAISRLAGGSGEQYF.